This T cell receptor (beta chain) was observed in a study of T cell clonotyping in hematopoietic cell transplantation. Only in-frame clones appear in the TCRdb table, and some are missing; sequencing was by immunoSEQ multiplex PCR. Of 49,000 or so clones in the sample, about four fifths are singletons; the top ten hold around 5.3%. Germline CDR1 is SSHAT and CDR2 is FNYEAQ (reference sequence). The CDR3 has 17 residues. Concerning this clone: One junction end does not reproduce the germline sequence, and a read error may be involved.

Regarding time point: recipient sample about 28 days before transplant, after cytoreduction. The V call is TRBV7-7, the J call TRBJ2-1; the D gene is possibly TRBD2 (7 bases). The specimen comprised peripheral blood mononuclear cells, sampled before stem cell transplant. This TCR came from a man aged 60-69 years with myelodysplastic syndrome. Some clones in this sample may be carry-over from other donors' samples. CDR3 bases: TGTGCTAGCAGCTTACTGTTAGGGGGGGCCTCCTACAATGAGCAGTTCTTC. Protein: CASSLLLGGASYNEQFF.